This T cell receptor (beta chain) emerged from a study of human thymus T cells. Notes on the study in general: Unrelated individuals had highly overlapping thymic repertoires, as reported in related research.

Thymic material originated from resections removed in the course of corrective heart surgery. Donors were healthy Finnish babies undergoing corrective operations for congenital heart defects. This CDR3 has 17 amino acids. Germline-derived CDR1 and CDR2 are SGHTA and FQGNSA. After removal of 5 bases from V and 0 bases from J, the junction contained 10 bases not matched to a gene. Only one count was recorded for this clone. Antigen specificity is unknown. Generated by immunoSEQ multiplex PCR, the TCRdb table keeps only in-frame clones and is missing some. The data show 120,000 or so clones, about 94% seen once.

This clonotype was obtained from a boy in the first two years of life with a congenital heart defect but otherwise immunologically healthy. The sample was thymus tissue. This sequence joins TRBV7-2 and TRBJ2-4; 7 bases map to TRBD1. CDR3 region: CASSLYRTGLAKNIQYF. CDR3 DNA: TGTGCCAGCAGCCTTTATCGGACAGGTTTAGCCAAAAACATTCAGTACTTC.